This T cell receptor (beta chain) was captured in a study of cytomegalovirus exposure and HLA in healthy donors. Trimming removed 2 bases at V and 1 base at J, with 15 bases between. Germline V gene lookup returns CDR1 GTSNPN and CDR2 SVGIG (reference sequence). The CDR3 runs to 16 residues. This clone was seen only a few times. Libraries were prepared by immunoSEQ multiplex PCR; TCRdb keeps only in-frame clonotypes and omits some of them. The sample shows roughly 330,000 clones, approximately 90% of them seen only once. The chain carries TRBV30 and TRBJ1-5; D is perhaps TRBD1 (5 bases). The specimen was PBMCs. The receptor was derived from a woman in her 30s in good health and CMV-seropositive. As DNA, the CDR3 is TGTGCCTGGAGTCCCCTCGGGGCGGGGAGCAATCAGCCCCAGCATTTT. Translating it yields CAWSPLGAGSNQPQHF.